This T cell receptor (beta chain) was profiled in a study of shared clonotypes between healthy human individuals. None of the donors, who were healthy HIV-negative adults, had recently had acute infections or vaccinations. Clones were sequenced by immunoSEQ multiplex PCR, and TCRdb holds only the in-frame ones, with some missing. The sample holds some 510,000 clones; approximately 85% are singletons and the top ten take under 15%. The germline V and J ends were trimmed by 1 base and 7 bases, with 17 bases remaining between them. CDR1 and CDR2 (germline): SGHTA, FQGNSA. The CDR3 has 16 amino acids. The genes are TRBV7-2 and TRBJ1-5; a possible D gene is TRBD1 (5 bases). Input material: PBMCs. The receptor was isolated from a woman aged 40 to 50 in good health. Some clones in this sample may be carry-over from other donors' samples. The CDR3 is CASSLVPMGVGQPQHF. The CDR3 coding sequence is TGTGCCAGCAGCTTAGTGCCCATGGGGGTCGGGCAGCCCCAGCATTTT.